This is a list of T cell receptor beta chains from one sample in a study of shared clonotypes between healthy human individuals. Method: immunoSEQ multiplex PCR; TCRdb's copy keeps in-frame clones and lacks some. This table holds some 630,000 clones, approximately 96% found once. Input material: naive CD8+ T cells sorted from blood. The receptors originated from a woman aged 25 to 45 in good health. CDR3s include the opening cysteine and the closing phenylalanine or tryptophan. The order of the fields is D gene, J gene, V gene, clone size, CDR3 protein, CDR3 DNA. The D gene is left open where the match is weak. Clone size is shown for a subset of rows, as once, few, many or a class of expanded clone.

d_gene: NA
j_gene: TRBJ1-5
v_gene: TRBV4-1
abundance: NA
CDR3aa: CASSQGARSNQPQHF
CDR3nt: TGCGCCAGCAGCCAGGGGGCACGAAGCAATCAGCCCCAGCATTTT

d_gene: NA
j_gene: TRBJ1-1
v_gene: TRBV7-8
abundance: few
CDR3aa: CASNPEAGDTEAFF
CDR3nt: TGTGCCAGCAATCCGGAGGCAGGGGACACTGAAGCTTTCTTT

d_gene: NA
j_gene: TRBJ2-7
v_gene: TRBV20-1
abundance: NA
CDR3aa: CSAYFGNPYF
CDR3nt: TGCAGTGCGTATTTTGGGAACCCGTACTTC

d_gene: TRBD2
j_gene: TRBJ2-3
v_gene: TRBV5-1
abundance: NA
CDR3aa: CASSFTSGGTDTQYF
CDR3nt: TGCGCCAGCAGCTTTACTAGCGGGGGCACAGATACGCAGTATTTT

d_gene: NA
j_gene: TRBJ2-7
v_gene: TRBV27
abundance: NA
CDR3aa: CASSNRDSYEQYF
CDR3nt: TGTGCCAGCAGTAACAGGGACTCCTACGAGCAGTACTTC

d_gene: NA
j_gene: TRBJ2-7
v_gene: TRBV7-6
abundance: NA
CDR3aa: CASSTTSYEQYF
CDR3nt: TGTGCCAGCAGCACGACTAGCTACGAGCAGTACTTC

d_gene: NA
j_gene: TRBJ2-7
v_gene: TRBV28
abundance: NA
CDR3aa: CASSRDPAAGQYF
CDR3nt: TGTGCCAGCTCTAGGGACCCAGCCGCGGGGCAGTACTTC

d_gene: NA
j_gene: TRBJ2-3
v_gene: TRBV7-6
abundance: NA
CDR3aa: CASSLVLGFTDTQYF
CDR3nt: TGTGCCAGCAGCTTAGTACTGGGGTTCACAGATACGCAGTATTTT

d_gene: NA
j_gene: TRBJ2-2
v_gene: TRBV7-9
abundance: NA
CDR3aa: CASSLGLAGELFF
CDR3nt: TGTGCCAGCAGCTTAGGGTTAGCCGGGGAGCTGTTTTTT

d_gene: NA
j_gene: TRBJ2-3
v_gene: TRBV7-8
abundance: NA
CDR3aa: CASSSNTDTQYF
CDR3nt: TGTGCCAGCAGCTCAAACACAGATACGCAGTATTTT

d_gene: NA
j_gene: TRBJ2-3
v_gene: TRBV2
abundance: NA
CDR3aa: CASSASSGFPDTQYF
CDR3nt: TGTGCCAGCAGCGCCAGCTCAGGGTTTCCAGATACGCAGTATTTT

d_gene: NA
j_gene: TRBJ1-5
v_gene: TRBV6-1
abundance: NA
CDR3aa: CASRDLNQPQHF
CDR3nt: TGTGCCAGCAGGGACCTCAATCAGCCCCAGCATTTT

d_gene: TRBD2
j_gene: TRBJ2-1
v_gene: TRBV30
abundance: once
CDR3aa: CAWKGSGNEQFF
CDR3nt: TGTGCCTGGAAGGGTAGCGGGAACGAGCAGTTCTTC

d_gene: NA
j_gene: TRBJ2-7
v_gene: TRBV7-9
abundance: NA
CDR3aa: CASSLGAADTRGTYEQYF
CDR3nt: TGTGCCAGCAGCTTAGGCGCGGCAGATACAAGGGGCACCTACGAGCAGTACTTC

d_gene: NA
j_gene: TRBJ2-7
v_gene: TRBV6-5
abundance: NA
CDR3aa: CASSPDYPYEQYF
CDR3nt: TGTGCCAGCAGTCCTGACTATCCCTACGAGCAGTACTTC

d_gene: TRBD2
j_gene: TRBJ2-7
v_gene: TRBV27
abundance: NA
CDR3aa: CASSSGTSGTYEQYF
CDR3nt: TGTGCCAGCAGCTCCGGGACTAGCGGTACCTACGAGCAGTACTTC

d_gene: TRBD2
j_gene: TRBJ2-7
v_gene: TRBV27
abundance: NA
CDR3aa: CASSYRTSGISEQYF
CDR3nt: TGTGCCAGCAGTTACAGGACTAGCGGGATTTCCGAGCAGTACTTC

d_gene: NA
j_gene: TRBJ2-3
v_gene: TRBV15
abundance: NA
CDR3aa: CATSRDSGTDTQYF
CDR3nt: TGTGCCACCAGCAGAGACAGCGGAACAGATACGCAGTATTTT

d_gene: TRBD2
j_gene: TRBJ2-7
v_gene: TRBV7-6
abundance: NA
CDR3aa: CASSPGGERELLEEQYF
CDR3nt: TGTGCCAGCAGCCCCGGGGGGGAGCGGGAATTACTAGAGGAGCAGTACTTC

d_gene: NA
j_gene: TRBJ1-1
v_gene: TRBV6-5
abundance: NA
CDR3aa: CASSYFLQLGREAFF
CDR3nt: TGTGCCAGCAGTTATTTCTTGCAGTTGGGGCGTGAAGCTTTCTTT

d_gene: NA
j_gene: TRBJ1-2
v_gene: TRBV4-2
abundance: once
CDR3aa: CASSQSLDSTNYGYTF
CDR3nt: TGTGCCAGCAGCCAATCCCTGGACTCAACTAACTATGGCTACACCTTC

d_gene: NA
j_gene: TRBJ2-3
v_gene: TRBV5-6
abundance: NA
CDR3aa: CASSALGNGVDTQYF
CDR3nt: TGTGCCAGCAGTGCCCTGGGGAATGGTGTGGATACGCAGTATTTT

d_gene: NA
j_gene: TRBJ2-7
v_gene: TRBV5-6
abundance: NA
CDR3aa: CASSLMYRDYEQYF
CDR3nt: TGTGCCAGCAGCTTGATGTACAGGGACTACGAGCAGTACTTC

d_gene: NA
j_gene: TRBJ2-1
v_gene: TRBV6-5
abundance: NA
CDR3aa: CASSYSRVGNEQFF
CDR3nt: TGTGCCAGCAGTTACTCGAGGGTAGGCAATGAGCAGTTCTTC

d_gene: TRBD2
j_gene: TRBJ2-1
v_gene: TRBV29-1
abundance: NA
CDR3aa: CSVEDRLAGEEYNEQFF
CDR3nt: TGCAGCGTTGAAGACAGGCTAGCGGGAGAGGAGTACAATGAGCAGTTCTTC

d_gene: NA
j_gene: TRBJ1-2
v_gene: TRBV10-3
abundance: NA
CDR3aa: CAISGGQVYGYTF
CDR3nt: TGTGCCATCAGTGGCGGACAAGTCTATGGCTACACCTTC

d_gene: TRBD1
j_gene: TRBJ2-1
v_gene: TRBV6-6
abundance: NA
CDR3aa: CASSYAGQGWNEQFF
CDR3nt: TGTGCCAGCAGTTACGCGGGACAGGGTTGGAATGAGCAGTTCTTC

d_gene: NA
j_gene: TRBJ2-1
v_gene: TRBV19
abundance: NA
CDR3aa: CASSPPNSYNEQFF
CDR3nt: TGTGCCAGTAGTCCCCCGAACTCCTACAATGAGCAGTTCTTC

d_gene: NA
j_gene: TRBJ2-1
v_gene: TRBV28
abundance: once
CDR3aa: CASLLPGSLYNEQFF
CDR3nt: TGTGCCAGCTTGTTACCGGGATCACTATACAATGAGCAGTTCTTC

d_gene: TRBD2
j_gene: TRBJ2-1
v_gene: TRBV29-1
abundance: NA
CDR3aa: CSVVAGVLLEQFF
CDR3nt: TGCAGCGTTGTGGCGGGAGTCTTGCTTGAGCAGTTCTTC

d_gene: NA
j_gene: TRBJ2-1
v_gene: TRBV5-6
abundance: NA
CDR3aa: CASSPIGSDNEQFF
CDR3nt: TGTGCCAGCAGCCCCATAGGGAGTGACAATGAGCAGTTCTTC

d_gene: NA
j_gene: TRBJ1-2
v_gene: TRBV6-1
abundance: NA
CDR3aa: CASSDERDGLRGYTF
CDR3nt: TGTGCCAGCAGTGACGAAAGAGACGGGCTACGGGGCTACACCTTC

d_gene: NA
j_gene: TRBJ2-1
v_gene: TRBV2
abundance: NA
CDR3aa: CASSDPGVWGFDSEQFF
CDR3nt: TGTGCCAGCAGCGACCCCGGGGTGTGGGGGTTTGACAGTGAGCAGTTCTTC

d_gene: TRBD1
j_gene: TRBJ2-3
v_gene: TRBV25-1
abundance: NA
CDR3aa: CASSEGGQGWSGTDTQYF
CDR3nt: TGTGCCAGCAGTGAGGGGGGACAGGGGTGGAGTGGGACAGATACGCAGTATTTT

d_gene: TRBD1
j_gene: TRBJ1-6
v_gene: TRBV27
abundance: NA
CDR3aa: CASSADRDFYNSPLHF
CDR3nt: TGTGCCAGCAGTGCAGACAGGGACTTCTATAATTCACCCCTCCACTTT

d_gene: TRBD1
j_gene: TRBJ1-1
v_gene: TRBV6-5
abundance: NA
CDR3aa: CASSYKGAVDTEAFF
CDR3nt: TGTGCCAGCAGTTACAAGGGGGCGGTGGACACTGAAGCTTTCTTT

d_gene: NA
j_gene: TRBJ2-7
v_gene: TRBV6-4
abundance: NA
CDR3aa: CASRRRQASSYEQYF
CDR3nt: TGTGCCAGCAGGAGGAGACAGGCCTCAAGCTACGAGCAGTACTTC

d_gene: NA
j_gene: TRBJ2-5
v_gene: TRBV29-1
abundance: NA
CDR3aa: CSVGSETQYF
CDR3nt: TGCAGCGTTGGTTCCGAGACCCAGTACTTC

d_gene: NA
j_gene: TRBJ2-7
v_gene: TRBV28
abundance: NA
CDR3aa: CASSLPGVSYEQYF
CDR3nt: TGTGCCAGCAGCCTCCCGGGCGTCTCCTACGAGCAGTACTTC

d_gene: NA
j_gene: TRBJ2-7
v_gene: TRBV5-4
abundance: NA
CDR3aa: CASSLVGDEQYF
CDR3nt: TGTGCCAGCAGCTTGGTAGGGGACGAGCAGTACTTC

d_gene: TRBD2
j_gene: TRBJ2-1
v_gene: TRBV27
abundance: NA
CDR3aa: CASSTFLHPKRGSYNEQFF
CDR3nt: TGTGCCAGCAGTACCTTCCTTCATCCTAAGCGGGGTTCCTACAATGAGCAGTTCTTC

d_gene: NA
j_gene: TRBJ2-5
v_gene: TRBV9
abundance: NA
CDR3aa: CASSVAVSQETQYF
CDR3nt: TGTGCCAGCAGCGTAGCGGTTTCCCAAGAGACCCAGTACTTC

d_gene: NA
j_gene: TRBJ2-5
v_gene: TRBV7-8
abundance: once
CDR3aa: CASSLQETQYF
CDR3nt: TGTGCCAGCAGCTTACAAGAGACCCAGTACTTC

d_gene: NA
j_gene: TRBJ2-7
v_gene: TRBV10-1
abundance: NA
CDR3aa: CASSEPGTYEQYF
CDR3nt: TGCGCCAGCAGTGAACCGGGGACCTACGAGCAGTACTTC

d_gene: NA
j_gene: TRBJ1-1
v_gene: TRBV28
abundance: NA
CDR3aa: CASRQSLYTEAFF
CDR3nt: TGTGCCAGTAGACAGTCTTTATACACTGAAGCTTTCTTT

d_gene: TRBD2
j_gene: TRBJ2-7
v_gene: TRBV27
abundance: NA
CDR3aa: CASSPGLAYEQYF
CDR3nt: TGTGCCAGCAGCCCAGGACTAGCTTACGAGCAGTACTTC

d_gene: NA
j_gene: TRBJ2-1
v_gene: TRBV11-2
abundance: NA
CDR3aa: CASSSIGDEQFF
CDR3nt: TGTGCCAGCAGCTCCATTGGGGATGAGCAGTTCTTC

d_gene: NA
j_gene: TRBJ2-2
v_gene: TRBV29-1
abundance: NA
CDR3aa: CSVAAGNTGELFF
CDR3nt: TGCAGCGTAGCGGCAGGGAACACCGGGGAGCTGTTTTTT

d_gene: NA
j_gene: TRBJ2-7
v_gene: TRBV9
abundance: once
CDR3aa: CASSVGNAGYEQYF
CDR3nt: TGTGCCAGCAGCGTAGGTAACGCCGGCTACGAGCAGTACTTC

d_gene: NA
j_gene: TRBJ2-5
v_gene: TRBV5-4
abundance: NA
CDR3aa: CASSFESQETQYF
CDR3nt: TGTGCCAGCAGCTTTGAGTCCCAAGAGACCCAGTACTTC

d_gene: TRBD2
j_gene: TRBJ2-7
v_gene: TRBV27
abundance: NA
CDR3aa: CASSSSGGGRAYEQYF
CDR3nt: TGTGCCAGCAGTAGCTCCGGGGGCGGGAGGGCCTACGAGCAGTACTTC

d_gene: NA
j_gene: TRBJ2-1
v_gene: TRBV2
abundance: NA
CDR3aa: CASGPEDWGGKLSSYNEQFF
CDR3nt: TGTGCCAGCGGACCCGAAGATTGGGGCGGTAAGCTTAGCTCCTACAATGAGCAGTTCTTC

d_gene: TRBD2
j_gene: TRBJ2-1
v_gene: TRBV5-4
abundance: NA
CDR3aa: CASSLYTSGSGQFF
CDR3nt: TGTGCCAGCAGCTTGTACACTAGCGGGAGTGGGCAGTTCTTC

d_gene: NA
j_gene: TRBJ1-1
v_gene: TRBV18
abundance: NA
CDR3aa: CASSLPGAEAFF
CDR3nt: TGTGCCAGCTCACTTCCTGGGGCTGAAGCTTTCTTT

d_gene: NA
j_gene: TRBJ2-1
v_gene: TRBV4-1
abundance: NA
CDR3aa: CASSPGLASNEQFF
CDR3nt: TGCGCCAGCAGCCCTGGGCTAGCGAGCAATGAGCAGTTCTTC

d_gene: NA
j_gene: TRBJ1-5
v_gene: TRBV10-3
abundance: NA
CDR3aa: CATRQSGANQPQHF
CDR3nt: TGTGCCACCCGCCAGTCTGGGGCGAATCAGCCCCAGCATTTT

d_gene: NA
j_gene: TRBJ1-2
v_gene: TRBV27
abundance: NA
CDR3aa: CASSSDPPNSGGYTF
CDR3nt: TGTGCCAGCAGTTCCGACCCACCTAACTCGGGGGGCTACACCTTC

d_gene: TRBD2
j_gene: TRBJ2-1
v_gene: TRBV5-6
abundance: NA
CDR3aa: CASSSTSGSQVGYNEQFF
CDR3nt: TGTGCCAGCAGCTCGACTAGCGGGAGTCAGGTGGGCTACAATGAGCAGTTCTTC

d_gene: NA
j_gene: TRBJ1-2
v_gene: TRBV5-8
abundance: NA
CDR3aa: CASPQDYTF
CDR3nt: TGTGCCAGCCCACAAGACTACACCTTC

d_gene: TRBD1
j_gene: TRBJ1-3
v_gene: TRBV5-1
abundance: NA
CDR3aa: CASSLGTGDVGSGNTIYF
CDR3nt: TGCGCCAGCAGCTTGGGGACAGGTGATGTGGGCTCTGGAAACACCATATATTTT